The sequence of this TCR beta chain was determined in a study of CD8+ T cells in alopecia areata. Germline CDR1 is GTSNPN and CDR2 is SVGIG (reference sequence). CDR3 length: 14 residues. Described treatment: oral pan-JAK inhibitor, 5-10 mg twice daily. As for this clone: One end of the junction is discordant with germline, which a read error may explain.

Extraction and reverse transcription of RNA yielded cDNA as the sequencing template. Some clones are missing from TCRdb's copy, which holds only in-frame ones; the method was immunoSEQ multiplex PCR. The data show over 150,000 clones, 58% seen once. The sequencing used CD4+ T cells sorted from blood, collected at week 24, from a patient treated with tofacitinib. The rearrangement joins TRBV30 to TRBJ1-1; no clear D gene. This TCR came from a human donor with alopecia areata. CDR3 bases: TGTGCCTGGAGTGTAATTGAGGTGGGCACTGAAGCTTCCTTT. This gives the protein CAWSVIEVGTEASF.